This TCR beta chain was captured in a study of T cell responses to AZD1222 COVID-19 vaccine. Clones were sequenced by immunoSEQ multiplex PCR, and TCRdb holds only the in-frame ones, with some missing. The repertoire holds 75,000 to 90,000 clones, with approximately 82% as singletons. The starting material was peripheral blood, obtained on day 0 of AZD1222 vaccination. The TCR sequence derives from an adult in good health.

CDR3 sequence: CASSTGLAISYEQYF. Written as DNA, the CDR3 is TGTGCCAGCAGTACTGGACTAGCGATCTCCTACGAGCAGTACTTC. The chain couples TRBV5-4 to TRBJ2-7; TRBD2 aligns across 9 bases. This CDR3 region has 15 residues. Losses at the gene ends were 5 bases for V and 0 bases for J; bases not matched to a gene: 6. Germline V lookup: CDR1 SGHNT, CDR2 YYREEE (reference sequence).